These 25 T cell receptor beta chains were sequenced from one sample in a study of blood T cells in healthy people across ages. Together with a sample-barcoded 5' primer, a J-beta primer mix was included in a second PCR lasting 7 to 11 cycles. In TCRdb, the 5' RACE reads were re-called with MiXCR into one record per CDR3 protein. The sample includes approximately 810,000 distinct CDR3 sequences, roughly 40% of them seen just once. The sample taken for sequencing was blood. Receptor source: a man between 18 and 35 years old in good health.

V and J are TRBV7-2 and TRBJ2-3; perhaps D is TRBD1 or TRBD2 (7 bases each). The V gene lost 4 bases and the J gene lost 8 bases, with 16 bases spanning the gap. This CDR3 is built from 14 residues. The germline gives CDR1 SGHTA, CDR2 FQGNSA. CDR3 sequence reads: CASSSGGGGGTQYF. The CDR3 region has the DNA TGTGCCAGCAGCTCAGGGGGAGGGGGGGGTACGCAGTATTTT.

This clonotype turned up a few times. The chain uses TRBV5-8 and TRBJ2-4; D not resolved. The CDR3 sequence is 12 residues long. V was clipped by 4 bases and J by 15 bases, with 17 bases between them. Per the germline V gene, CDR1 is SGHTS and CDR2 is YDEGEE. Here the CDR3 reads CASSGQNQVVYF. The CDR3 nucleotides are TGTGCCAGCAGCGGCCAGAACCAGGTGGTGTACTTC.

V is TRBV6-2 or TRBV6-3 and J is TRBJ2-1; TRBD2 might be the D (6 bases). The V gene's germline CDR1 is MNHEY and CDR2 SVGEGT. CDR3 length equals 13 residues. The ends were cut back, 5 bases at V and 6 bases at J, with 11 bases in the middle. CDR3 sequence reads: CASSQGLLNEQFF. The CDR3 DNA reads TGTGCCAGCAGTCAGGGACTTCTCAATGAGCAGTTCTTC.

The rearrangement joins TRBV7-2 to TRBJ1-4; the D gene is possibly TRBD1 (5 bases). The V end lost 4 bases, the J end lost 5 bases, and 14 bases lay between the germline ends. There are 15 residues in the CDR3. Germline V gives CDR1 SGHTA, CDR2 FQGNSA. The CDR3 reads CASSSGPLGNEKLFF. The CDR3 nucleotides read TGTGCCAGCAGCTCAGGGCCCTTAGGGAATGAAAAACTGTTTTTT.

This chain uses TRBV3-1 with TRBJ2-5; D is ambiguous. V lost 0 bases, J lost 1 base, and 15 bases lay in between. Germline CDR1 reads LGHDT; CDR2 reads YNNKEL (reference sequence). This CDR3 region has 17 residues. The CDR3 region is CASSQDGPAWGQETQYF. DNA for the CDR3: TGTGCCAGCAGCCAAGATGGTCCAGCCTGGGGCCAAGAGACCCAGTACTTC.

This clonotype was found many times. V is TRBV20-1 and J is TRBJ1-3; D unclear. CDR1 and CDR2 from the germline V gene are DFQATT and SNEGSKA (reference sequence). The CDR3 length is 13 residues. V was shortened by 5 bases and J by 4 bases, with 12 bases between the two germline ends. CDR3 coding DNA: TGCAGTGCTCTCCTGGGTACGGGAAACACCATATATTTT. Amino acid sequence: CSALLGTGNTIYF.

The chain has TRBV19 and TRBJ1-2, with 9 bases aligning to TRBD1. Trimming cost V 5 bases and J 4 bases; bases outside gene matches: 8. From germline, CDR1 is LNHDA and CDR2 SQIVND (reference sequence). The CDR3 has 15 residues. The CDR3 region is CASSSGTGYGYGYTF. The CDR3 region has the DNA TGTGCCAGTAGTTCTGGGACAGGGTACGGCTATGGCTACACCTTC.

This clonotype was counted a single time. The rearrangement links TRBV12-3 or TRBV12-4 to TRBJ2-2; 7 nucleotides align to TRBD2. The ends lost 7 bases at V and 6 bases at J; junction bases unmatched: 11. This CDR3 has 15 residues. The CDR3 DNA reads as TGTGCCAGCACTTCCGGGGGGTTGAGCCCCGGGGAGCTGTTTTTT. It codes for CASTSGGLSPGELFF.

A few counts support this clonotype. V usage is TRBV5-1 and J usage is TRBJ1-2; no firm D call. CDR1 SGHRS and CDR2 YFSETQ come from the germline V gene. The CDR3 extends over 14 amino acids. V lost 4 bases to trimming and J lost 2 bases, with 12 bases between them. The CDR3 here is CASSPYGSNYGYTF. DNA of the CDR3: TGCGCCAGCAGCCCATACGGGTCCAACTATGGCTACACCTTC.

The sample holds a few counts of this clonotype. CDR3 sequence: CASSRNAATDTQYF. The CDR3 DNA follows: TGTGCCAGCAGTCGAAATGCGGCCACAGATACGCAGTATTTT. This chain connects TRBV11-3 to TRBJ2-3; D unclear. CDR1 is SGHNT, CDR2 YENEEA, per germline. The CDR3 length is 14 residues. Trimming cost V 6 bases and J 2 bases, with 12 bases left between them. The full variable domain, completed using reference TRBV11-3 and TRBJ2-3, is EAGVVQSPRYKIIEKKQPVAFWCNPISGHNTLYWYLQNLGQGPELLIRYENEEAVDDSQLPKDRFSAERLKGVDSTLKIQPAELGDSAVYLCASSRNAATDTQYFGPGTRLTVL.

This sequence joins TRBV12-3 or TRBV12-4 and TRBJ1-5; TRBD1 agrees at 9 bases. J lost 3 bases, V lost 6 bases, and 6 bases had no gene match. The CDR3 has 15 amino acids. DNA for the CDR3: TGTGCCAGCAGCAGACAGGGGGGTGACAATCAGCCCCAGCATTTT. This encodes CASSRQGGDNQPQHF.

The gene calls are TRBV20-1 and TRBJ1-2, with 9 nucleotides matching TRBD1. Germline CDR1 reads DFQATT; CDR2 reads SNEGSKA (reference sequence). V lost 2 bases, J lost 2 bases, and 9 bases stayed unmatched. This CDR3 is built from 16 residues. The CDR3 DNA is TGCAGTGCTAGAAAGAAGGGGACAGGGCTAAACTATGGCTACACCTTC. This encodes CSARKKGTGLNYGYTF.

The rearrangement links TRBV2 to TRBJ1-3; a possible D gene is TRBD1 (6 bases). Germline V gene lookup returns CDR1 SNHLY and CDR2 FYNNEI. V lost 2 bases and J lost 0, with 8 bases in between. The CDR3 totals 15 residues. In nucleotides, the CDR3 is TGTGCCAGCAGTGAAAGGGGGACCTCTGGAAACACCATATATTTT. This codes for CASSERGTSGNTIYF. The variable domain in full, with the rest retrieved from reference TRBV2 and TRBJ1-3, is EPEVTQTPSHQVTQMGQEVILRCVPISNHLYFYWYRQILGQKVEFLVSFYNNEISEKSEIFDDQFSVERPDGSNFTLKIRSTKLEDSAMYFCASSERGTSGNTIYFGEGSWLTVV.

Many counts were recorded for this clonotype. V is TRBV5-1 and J is TRBJ2-1, with D perhaps TRBD2 (7 bases). Germline V gene data show CDR1 as SGHRS and CDR2 as YFSETQ. This CDR3 comprises 16 residues. Trimming took 1 base from V and 1 from J, leaving 12 bases between them. Here the CDR3 reads CASSLFGGPSYNEQFF. CDR3 sequence (DNA): TGCGCCAGCAGCTTGTTCGGGGGGCCATCCTACAATGAGCAGTTCTTC.

This clonotype has just a few counts. The V and J genes are TRBV12-3 or TRBV12-4 and TRBJ2-1, with D maybe TRBD2 (6 bases). With 2 bases removed from V and 7 bases from J, the gap between germline ends came to 18 bases. The CDR3 runs to 16 residues. In DNA form, the CDR3 reads TGTGCCAGCAGTTTATCGGGGGATCCGCCTCAAAATGAGCAGTTCTTC. It translates to CASSLSGDPPQNEQFF.

In its sample, this clonotype was seen many times. This chain uses TRBV12-3 or TRBV12-4 with TRBJ2-5; tentative D call: TRBD1 (5 bases). This CDR3 region has 14 residues. The ends were cut back, 3 bases at V and 5 bases at J, with 13 bases in the middle. The CDR3 here is CASSFQGVSETQYF. The CDR3 DNA reads TGTGCCAGCAGTTTTCAAGGGGTCAGCGAGACCCAGTACTTC.

The chain combines TRBV2 with TRBJ2-1; TRBD2 might be the D (7 bases). This CDR3 has 13 amino acids. The germline V gene encodes CDR1 SNHLY and CDR2 FYNNEI. V dropped 0 bases and J dropped 12 bases, with 12 bases sitting between them. The CDR3 DNA sequence: TGTGCCAGCAGTGAAGCGCCCGGGGGGCTGCAGTTCTTC. This sequence encodes CASSEAPGGLQFF.

A few counts support this clonotype. This chain joins TRBV4-3 and TRBJ1-4; 7 bases fit TRBD1. This CDR3 spans 15 amino acids. With V trimmed by 1 base and J by 8 bases, 7 bases remained unmatched. CDR1 and CDR2 (germline): LGHNA, YSLEER. CDR3 region: CASSQGTGRREKLFF. As DNA, the CDR3 is TGCGCCAGCAGCCAAGGGACAGGACGACGAGAAAAACTGTTTTTT.

The chain carries TRBV29-1 and TRBJ2-3; 10 nucleotides line up with TRBD2. Germline-derived CDR1 and CDR2 are SQVTM and ANQGSEA. The V gene end was trimmed by 0 bases and the J gene end by 2 bases; junction bases not matched to a gene: 11. This CDR3 spans 18 amino acids. The chain's CDR3 is CSVEDRVAGGIYTDTQYF. DNA for the CDR3: TGCAGCGTTGAAGATCGGGTAGCGGGGGGCATCTACACAGATACGCAGTATTTT.

The chain recombines TRBV27 with TRBJ2-3; D is perhaps TRBD1 (6 bases). This CDR3 spans 15 amino acids. Trimming took off 8 bases at V and 4 bases at J, with 19 bases between the two ends. Germline values: CDR1 MNHEY, CDR2 SMNVEV (reference sequence). CDR3 sequence reads: CASGLGQGSSDTQYF. The DNA for the CDR3 is TGTGCCAGCGGCTTGGGACAAGGGAGTTCAGATACGCAGTATTTT.

Points on this clonotype: Germline is not matched at one junction end, which may reflect a read error. The CDR3 region is CAISGSEGPYNGQFF. For the CDR3, the DNA is TGTGCCATCAGTGGGTCAGAGGGCCCTTACAATGGGCAGTTCTTC. The chain recombines TRBV10-3 with TRBJ2-1; a weak D match, TRBD2 (5 bases). The germline V gene encodes CDR1 ENHRY and CDR2 SYGVKD. The CDR3 is made up of 15 amino acids.

The chain uses TRBV5-1 and TRBJ2-7; 12 nucleotides agree with TRBD2. Germline V gene data show CDR1 as SGHRS and CDR2 as YFSETQ. After removal of 5 bases from V and 4 bases from J, the junction contained 7 bases not matched to a gene. The CDR3 contains 15 residues. The CDR3 sequence is CASSVTSGGIYEQYF. The CDR3 DNA reads TGCGCCAGCAGTGTAACTAGCGGGGGGATTTACGAGCAGTACTTC.

With regard to this clonotype: A much larger clonotype is one base distant, so this may be a read error. The chain carries TRBV5-1 and TRBJ2-1; tentative D call: TRBD2 (5 bases). CDR3 length equals 13 residues. Trimming stripped 3 bases from V and 13 bases from J, with 17 bases between. Germline lookup yields CDR1 SGHRS and CDR2 YFSETQ. The CDR3 coding sequence is TGCGCCAGCAGCTCCCTTTACGGGGAGACCCAGTTCTTC. Its protein product is CASSSLYGETQFF. Full variable domain (outside the CDR3, taken from reference TRBV5-1 and TRBJ2-1): KAGVTQTPRYLIKTRGQQVTLSCSPISGHRSVSWYQQTPGQGLQFLFEYFSETQRNKGNFPGRFSGRQFSNSRSEMNVSTLELGDSALYLCASSSLYGETQFFGPGTRLTVL.

CDR3 amino acids: CASTPNQGSEQYF. As DNA, the CDR3 is TGTGCCAGCACCCCCAACCAGGGTTCCGAGCAGTACTTC. V and J are TRBV7-2 and TRBJ2-7; D perhaps matches TRBD1 (5 bases). Trimming cost V 7 bases and J 6 bases, with 16 bases left between them. The CDR3 extends over 13 amino acids. CDR1 is SGHTA, CDR2 FQGNSA, per germline.

The rearrangement links TRBV30 to TRBJ2-5; tentatively, D is TRBD2 (6 bases). V dropped 0 bases and J dropped 11 bases, with 16 bases sitting between them. Germline-derived CDR1 and CDR2 are GTSNPN and SVGIG (reference sequence). The CDR3 has 13 amino acids. CDR3 in amino acids: CAWSVRGVNEQYF. Written as DNA, the CDR3 is TGTGCCTGGAGTGTACGCGGGGTCAATGAGCAGTACTTC.